Below, 28 T cell receptor beta chains from the same sample are listed, as sequenced in a study of cytomegalovirus exposure and HLA in healthy donors. Vbeta (60) and Jbeta (13) primers were used in the PCR. Only in-frame clones appear in the TCRdb table, and some are missing; sequencing was by immunoSEQ multiplex PCR. The repertoire holds 95,000 to 100,000 clones, with roughly 74% as singletons. The material sequenced was PBMCs. The receptors shown here come from a woman in her 40s in good health and CMV-seronegative.

The rearrangement links TRBV5-6 to TRBJ2-3, with D perhaps matching TRBD2 (5 bases). Trimming cost V 2 bases and J 2 bases, with 12 bases left between them. In germline, CDR1 is SGHDT, CDR2 YYEEEE. This CDR3 has 15 amino acids. The DNA of the CDR3 is TGTGCCAGCAGCTTCTGGACGGAGGACACAGATACGCAGTATTTT. This gives the protein CASSFWTEDTDTQYF.

The chain recombines TRBV29-1 with TRBJ2-1, with 9 bases identical to TRBD2. CDR1 is SQVTM and CDR2 is ANQGSEA in the germline V gene. The V and J ends lost 1 base and 8 bases, in that order; junction bases with no gene match: 9. The CDR3 extends over 15 amino acids. In DNA form, the CDR3 reads TGCAGCGTTGAAGGGTCGCGGGGGGGCATTGATGAGCAGTTCTTC. Its protein is CSVEGSRGGIDEQFF.

The rearrangement joins TRBV28 to TRBJ2-7; 9 nucleotides match TRBD1. Germline-derived CDR1 and CDR2 are MDHEN and SYDVKM. V was pared by 7 bases and J by 8 bases, with 12 bases of the junction left unmatched. This CDR3 region has 14 residues. This CDR3 is CASIPTDRGYQQYF. The CDR3 DNA reads TGTGCCAGCATTCCGACGGACAGGGGTTACCAGCAGTACTTC.

The rearrangement joins TRBV6-1 to TRBJ1-4; TRBD1 matches 7 bases. CDR3 length: 14 amino acids. Germline loops: CDR1 MNHNS, CDR2 SASEGT. The trim removed 3 bases at V and 7 bases at J, leaving 5 bases unmatched. CDR3 protein: CASSDWAGGEKLFF. The CDR3 bases are TGTGCCAGCAGTGATTGGGCAGGGGGTGAAAAACTGTTTTTT.

In DNA form, the CDR3 reads TGTGCCAGCAGCAGTCCGGAAACCTGGGTGGGCGCTGAAGCTTTCTTT. As protein: CASSSPETWVGAEAFF. The chain links TRBV2 to TRBJ1-1; D unresolved. Trimming removed 6 bases at V and 6 bases at J, with 23 bases between. This CDR3 comprises 16 residues. Germline CDR1 SNHLY, CDR2 FYNNEI.

The rearrangement joins TRBV4-3 to TRBJ2-1; 8 nucleotides agree with TRBD1. CDR3 length: 13 amino acids. Unmatched junction bases numbered 4, after V lost 4 bases and J lost 8 bases. Germline V gene lookup returns CDR1 LGHNA and CDR2 YSLEER. The DNA of the CDR3 is TGCGCCAGCAGCCCCGACAGGGGCCATGAGCAGTTCTTC. Translation: CASSPDRGHEQFF.

V gene TRBV7-8 combines with J gene TRBJ2-1, with 7 bases that match TRBD2. With V trimmed by 5 bases and J by 9 bases, 19 bases remained unmatched. The CDR3 extends over 17 amino acids. Per germline, CDR1 SGHVS and CDR2 FQNEAQ. CDR3 sequence reads: CASSRFQSGDLHGEQFF. The DNA for the CDR3 is TGTGCCAGCAGCCGATTTCAAAGCGGGGATCTACACGGTGAGCAGTTCTTC.

The genes are TRBV5-1 and TRBJ1-1; D might be TRBD1 (5 bases). This CDR3 comprises 17 residues. Germline CDR1 SGHRS, CDR2 YFSETQ. Trimming shortened V by 5 bases and J by 4 bases, and 24 bases separated the two germline ends. CDR3 sequence: CASRSPGPAGGTTEAFF. The CDR3, as DNA: TGCGCCAGCAGGTCACCGGGCCCTGCGGGGGGAACCACTGAAGCTTTCTTT.

J is TRBJ2-4 and V is TRBV27; 9 nucleotides line up with TRBD1. This CDR3 region has 15 residues. Germline CDR1 MNHEY, CDR2 SMNVEV (reference sequence). J gave up 9 bases and V 0 bases, and 6 bases lay outside the gene matches. The CDR3, as DNA: TGTGCCAGCAGTTTATCTGCCGGGACAGGGAGCATTCAGTACTTC. Protein: CASSLSAGTGSIQYF.

The chain couples TRBV4-3 to TRBJ2-3; TRBD2 matches 9 bases. J lost 0 bases, V lost 4 bases, and 11 bases had no gene match. This CDR3 spans 18 amino acids. The germline gives CDR1 LGHNA, CDR2 YSLEER. CDR3 nucleotide sequence: TGCGCCAGCAGCCCCAGGGCGGGGGGGAGACCTAGCACAGATACGCAGTATTTT. It encodes CASSPRAGGRPSTDTQYF.

CDR3 in amino acids: CASSFTGGSYEQYF. Here the CDR3 DNA reads TGTGCCAGCAGCTTTACAGGGGGCTCCTACGAGCAGTACTTC. The chain employs TRBV7-9 and TRBJ2-5; 8 bases map to TRBD1. The end of the DNA aligns better with TRBJ2-7, so the J call may be wrong. Germline-derived CDR1 and CDR2 are SEHNR and FQNEAQ (reference sequence). This CDR3 contains 14 residues.

This chain connects TRBV27 to TRBJ1-2, with D uncertain. The CDR3 totals 13 residues. The germline V and J ends were trimmed by 6 bases and 3 bases, with 11 bases remaining between them. CDR1 is MNHEY and CDR2 is SMNVEV in the germline V gene (reference sequence). CDR3 protein: CASRSEDYYGYTF. The CDR3 DNA is TGTGCCAGCAGAAGCGAAGATTACTATGGCTACACCTTC.

The rearrangement links TRBV21-1 to TRBJ1-2. TRBV21-1 is deemed a pseudogene. The CDR3 is 12 residues long. CDR3 nucleotides: TGTGCCAGCAGCCAAGGAGGGTATGGCTACACCTTC. Protein: CASSQGGYGYTF.

The chain recombines TRBV6-5 with TRBJ1-1; no clear D. The V gene lost 0 bases and the J gene lost 0 bases, with 8 bases spanning the gap. The V gene's germline CDR1 is MNHEY and CDR2 SVGAGI. The CDR3 has 15 residues. The CDR3: CASSYSAGMNTEAFF. DNA of the CDR3: TGTGCCAGCAGTTACTCGGCGGGGATGAACACTGAAGCTTTCTTT.

This clone was counted between two and nine times. The chain links TRBV4-2 to TRBJ2-3; D possibly corresponds to TRBD2 (6 bases). V lost 1 base to trimming and J lost 8 bases, with 10 bases between them. This CDR3 spans 13 amino acids. Germline CDR1 and CDR2: LGHNA and YNFKEQ. Here the CDR3 DNA reads TGTGCCAGCAGCCAAGGGAGGGAAGGTACGCAGTATTTT. It encodes CASSQGREGTQYF.

This chain connects TRBV29-1 to TRBJ1-2, with D unresolved. The CDR3 length is 13 residues. V gave up 4 bases and J gave up 2 bases, with 11 bases separating them. The germline V gene has CDR1 SQVTM and CDR2 ANQGSEA. The CDR3 region is CSVVPSANYGYTF. As DNA, the CDR3 is TGCAGCGTTGTTCCCTCTGCGAACTATGGCTACACCTTC.

The rearrangement links TRBV5-4 to TRBJ2-4; weak D call: TRBD1 (9 bases). Germline CDR1 is SGHNT and CDR2 is YYREEE (reference sequence). With 2 bases removed from V and 0 bases from J, the gap between germline ends came to 21 bases. The CDR3 totals 19 residues. For the CDR3, the DNA is TGTGCCAGCAGCTTCGGGGGGGGTACAGGGGGCCTAGCCAAAAACATTCAGTACTTC. Translating it yields CASSFGGGTGGLAKNIQYF. The variable domain in full, with the rest retrieved from reference TRBV5-4 and TRBJ2-4, is ETGVTQSPTHLIKTRGQQVTLRCSSQSGHNTVSWYQQALGQGPQFIFQYYREEENGRGNFPPRFSGLQFPNYSSELNVNALELDDSALYLCASSFGGGTGGLAKNIQYFGAGTRLSVL.

The rearrangement links TRBV11-2 to TRBJ2-7, with D maybe TRBD1 (5 bases). Germline V gene data show CDR1 as SGHAT and CDR2 as FQNNGV. This CDR3 spans 13 amino acids. The germline V and J ends were trimmed by 7 bases and 5 bases, with 15 bases remaining between them. In DNA form, the CDR3 reads TGTGCCAGCACCCGGGTCAACAGGAACGAGCAGTACTTC. As protein: CASTRVNRNEQYF. The full variable domain, completed using reference TRBV11-2 and TRBJ2-7, is EAGVAQSPRYKIIEKRQSVAFWCNPISGHATLYWYQQILGQGPKLLIQFQNNGVVDDSQLPKDRFSAERLKGVDSTLKIQPAKLEDSAVYLCASTRVNRNEQYFGPGTRLTVT.

The V call is TRBV30, the J call TRBJ1-5; a possible D gene is TRBD1 (5 bases). The CDR3 totals 17 residues. Germline V gives CDR1 GTSNPN, CDR2 SVGIG (reference sequence). V lost 2 bases to trimming and J lost 3 bases, with 20 bases between them. Here the CDR3 reads CAWSTRTSGGLNQPQHF. CDR3 sequence (DNA): TGTGCCTGGAGTACTAGGACTAGCGGGGGACTCAATCAGCCCCAGCATTTT.

V usage is TRBV19 and J usage is TRBJ2-1, with D maybe TRBD1 (5 bases). This CDR3 is built from 13 residues. The ends were cut back, 4 bases at V and 11 bases at J, with 15 bases in the middle. In germline, CDR1 is LNHDA, CDR2 SQIVND (reference sequence). CDR3 region: CASSRQNTQKQFF. As DNA, the CDR3 is TGTGCCAGTAGTAGACAGAATACTCAAAAGCAGTTCTTC.

The chain is built from TRBV10-3 and TRBJ2-7; 8 bases match TRBD2. CDR1 and CDR2 from the germline V gene are ENHRY and SYGVKD. The CDR3 is 17 amino acids. J gave up 5 bases and V 0 bases, and 12 bases lay outside the gene matches. CDR3 sequence: CAISESIGTSGDNEQYF. The CDR3 DNA follows: TGTGCCATCAGTGAGTCGATAGGGACTAGTGGGGACAACGAGCAGTACTTC.

This clone appeared a few times. The rearrangement joins TRBV28 to TRBJ2-5; D is perhaps TRBD2 (5 bases). The V and J ends lost 2 bases and 6 bases respectively, with 16 bases between them. Germline V gene sequence: CDR1 MDHEN, CDR2 SYDVKM. The CDR3 sequence is 15 residues long. The CDR3 loop reads CASSLAGGQVKTQYF. The CDR3 DNA reads as TGTGCCAGCAGTTTAGCCGGAGGCCAGGTGAAGACCCAGTACTTC.

This clone has just a few counts. This rearrangement joins TRBV5-1 to TRBJ2-2, with 7 bases that match TRBD2. The V segment lost 0 bases and the J segment 9 bases; nucleotides outside the gene matches: 8. The CDR3 covers 15 residues. CDR1 is SGHRS, CDR2 YFSETQ, per germline. CDR3 sequence (DNA): TGCGCCAGCAGCTTGGAAGGTTGGCGGGAGCGGGAGCTGTTTTTT. This translates into CASSLEGWRERELFF. The full variable domain, rest sourced from reference TRBV5-1 and TRBJ2-2, is KAGVTQTPRYLIKTRGQQVTLSCSPISGHRSVSWYQQTPGQGLQFLFEYFSETQRNKGNFPGRFSGRQFSNSRSEMNVSTLELGDSALYLCASSLEGWRERELFFGEGSRLTVL.

This clone was seen a single time. This rearrangement joins TRBV5-1 to TRBJ2-7; D gene ambiguous. The CDR3 spans 14 residues. With 1 base removed from V and 1 base from J, the gap between germline ends came to 9 bases. The V gene's germline CDR1 is SGHRS and CDR2 YFSETQ. For the CDR3, the DNA is TGCGCCAGCAGCTTGACTGTGCTATCCTACGAGCAGTACTTC. It specifies CASSLTVLSYEQYF.

In its sample, this clone was seen once. The chain uses TRBV10-2 and TRBJ2-2; D possibly corresponds to TRBD1 (6 bases). Germline CDR1 and CDR2: WSHSY and SAAADI. V was clipped by 3 bases and J by 1 base, with 12 bases between them. The CDR3 length is 16 residues. CDR3 residues: CASSEPGTKNTGELFF. DNA for the CDR3: TGCGCCAGCAGTGAACCCGGGACAAAGAACACCGGGGAGCTGTTTTTT.

The chain links TRBV4-3 to TRBJ2-3; the match to TRBD1 covers 8 bases. The V and J ends lost 1 base and 6 bases, in that order; junction bases with no gene match: 3. This CDR3 region has 14 residues. Germline CDR1 and CDR2: LGHNA and YSLEER. The CDR3 loop reads CASSQGDRIDTQYF. The DNA for the CDR3 is TGCGCCAGCAGCCAAGGGGACAGGATCGATACGCAGTATTTT.

The chain employs TRBV9 and TRBJ2-5; the match to TRBD2 covers 9 bases. V shed 2 bases, J shed 1 base, and the junction held 3 bases outside the gene matches. The CDR3 is 15 residues long. Germline CDR1 reads SGDLS; CDR2 reads YYNGEE. CDR3 nucleotides: TGTGCCAGCAGCGTTGGACTAGCGAGCCAAGAGACCCAGTACTTC. Translation: CASSVGLASQETQYF.

The chain couples TRBV19 to TRBJ2-7, with 9 bases identical to TRBD2. CDR3 length: 13 residues. The trim removed 7 bases at V and 7 bases at J, leaving 8 bases unmatched. Germline CDR1 reads LNHDA; CDR2 reads SQIVND (reference sequence). The CDR3 coding sequence is TGTGCCAGTAAGGCGGGAGGGCCGGGGGAGCAGTACTTC. This translates into CASKAGGPGEQYF.